A selection of T cell receptor beta chains follows, all from one sample in a study of cytomegalovirus exposure and HLA in healthy donors. The protocol was immunoSEQ multiplex PCR, while the TCRdb copy is restricted to in-frame clones and leaves out a portion. Found here are more than 95,000 clones; the top ten clones hold 2% to 2.5%. The source material was PBMCs. The source of these receptors is a man aged 35 to 55 in good health and CMV-seronegative. Each CDR3 is given with its conserved first and last residue. The order of the fields is D gene, V gene, J gene, CDR3 protein, CDR3 DNA. The D gene is left open where the match is weak.

D: NA
V: TRBV5-6
J: TRBJ2-6
CDR3: CASWANSGANVLTF
DNA: TGTGCCAGCTGGGCCAATTCTGGGGCCAACGTCCTGACTTTC

D: TRBD2
V: TRBV7-6
J: TRBJ2-5
CDR3: CASSRGGLAEETQYF
DNA: TGTGCCAGCAGCCGGGGGGGACTAGCGGAAGAGACCCAGTACTTC

D: NA
V: TRBV7-8
J: TRBJ1-6
CDR3: CASSPVLGTNQNSPLHF
DNA: TGTGCCAGCAGCCCAGTGCTAGGGACTAACCAAAATTCACCCCTCCACTTT

D: TRBD1
V: TRBV27
J: TRBJ2-6
CDR3: CASSSGQGDSGANVLTF
DNA: TGTGCCAGCAGTTCGGGACAGGGTGACTCTGGGGCCAACGTCCTGACTTTC

D: NA
V: TRBV7-9
J: TRBJ1-1
CDR3: CASSLTFDSISSWTEAFF
DNA: TGTGCCAGCAGCTTAACCTTTGACAGCATAAGTTCGTGGACTGAAGCTTTCTTT

D: TRBD2
V: TRBV9
J: TRBJ2-7
CDR3: CASSLEAGETYEQYF
DNA: TGTGCCAGCAGCCTGGAGGCGGGAGAGACCTACGAGCAGTACTTC

D: TRBD1
V: TRBV2
J: TRBJ1-1
CDR3: CASSGQGQTEAFF
DNA: TGTGCCAGCAGTGGACAGGGCCAAACTGAAGCTTTCTTT

D: TRBD2
V: TRBV6-1
J: TRBJ2-1
CDR3: CASKPSGNNEQFF
DNA: TGTGCCAGCAAACCTAGCGGAAACAATGAGCAGTTCTTC

D: NA
V: TRBV7-9
J: TRBJ2-7
CDR3: CASSPSASYEQYF
DNA: TGTGCCAGCAGCCCTAGTGCTTCCTACGAGCAGTACTTC

D: TRBD1
V: TRBV18
J: TRBJ2-3
CDR3: CASSLTGQLVDTQYF
DNA: TGTGCCAGCTCACTAACGGGACAGCTGGTGGATACGCAGTATTTT

D: TRBD1
V: TRBV2
J: TRBJ1-2
CDR3: CASSSDRGQNYGYTF
DNA: TGTGCCAGCAGTTCCGACAGGGGACAAAACTATGGCTACACCTTC

D: TRBD1
V: TRBV11-2
J: TRBJ2-1
CDR3: CASSLQGRNEQFF
DNA: TGTGCCAGCAGCCTACAGGGGCGGAATGAGCAGTTCTTC

D: TRBD2
V: TRBV2
J: TRBJ2-1
CDR3: CASRAGLAGGEQFF
DNA: TGTGCCAGCAGGGCGGGGCTAGCGGGAGGTGAGCAGTTCTTC

D: NA
V: TRBV7-6
J: TRBJ1-2
CDR3: CASSLGRAGYGYTF
DNA: TGTGCCAGCAGCTTAGGGAGAGCGGGCTATGGCTACACCTTC

D: NA
V: TRBV19
J: TRBJ1-1
CDR3: CASSARGYTEAFF
DNA: TGTGCCAGTAGTGCCAGGGGCTACACTGAAGCTTTCTTT

D: TRBD2
V: TRBV10-3
J: TRBJ2-3
CDR3: CAITPGTSGSSADTQYF
DNA: TGTGCCATCACCCCAGGGACTAGCGGGAGTTCTGCAGATACGCAGTATTTT

D: TRBD2
V: TRBV4-2
J: TRBJ2-7
CDR3: CASSQELAGGPDVPYEQYF
DNA: TGTGCCAGCAGCCAAGAACTAGCGGGAGGGCCGGATGTACCCTACGAGCAGTACTTC

D: NA
V: TRBV7-9
J: TRBJ1-1
CDR3: CASSFTGIEAFF
DNA: TGTGCCAGCAGCTTCACAGGAATTGAAGCTTTCTTT

D: NA
V: TRBV4-1
J: TRBJ2-1
CDR3: CASSQRQGFDEQFF
DNA: TGCGCCAGCAGCCAAAGGCAGGGGTTCGATGAGCAGTTCTTC

D: NA
V: TRBV7-6
J: TRBJ2-3
CDR3: CASSLSRDTQYF
DNA: TGTGCCAGCAGCTTAAGCCGAGATACGCAGTATTTT

D: TRBD2
V: TRBV13
J: TRBJ2-7
CDR3: CASRQTSGERPAYEQYF
DNA: TGTGCCAGCAGACAGACTAGCGGGGAGAGACCAGCCTACGAGCAGTACTTC

D: TRBD1
V: TRBV11-3
J: TRBJ2-7
CDR3: CASSFGGTGGYEQYF
DNA: TGTGCCAGCAGCTTCGGCGGGACAGGGGGGTACGAGCAGTACTTC

D: TRBD2
V: TRBV7-9
J: TRBJ2-7
CDR3: CASSFFRGRAVYEQYF
DNA: TGTGCCAGCAGCTTTTTTCGAGGGAGGGCCGTTTACGAGCAGTACTTC

D: NA
V: TRBV7-9
J: TRBJ2-1
CDR3: CASSTVAYSSYNEQFF
DNA: TGTGCCAGCAGCACCGTAGCGTACAGCTCCTACAATGAGCAGTTCTTC

D: NA
V: TRBV29-1
J: TRBJ2-3
CDR3: CSVGSGTPGDTQYF
DNA: TGCAGCGTTGGAAGCGGAACCCCCGGAGATACGCAGTATTTT

D: NA
V: TRBV5-1
J: TRBJ2-3
CDR3: CASSLTAPSTDTQYF
DNA: TGCGCCAGCAGCTTGACAGCCCCGAGCACAGATACGCAGTATTTT

D: NA
V: TRBV2
J: TRBJ2-4
CDR3: CASSVDSLLAKNIQYF
DNA: TGTGCCAGCAGCGTGGACTCCCTGCTAGCCAAAAACATTCAGTACTTC

D: TRBD1
V: TRBV5-1
J: TRBJ2-7
CDR3: CASSLRTGGYEQYF
DNA: TGCGCCAGCAGCTTACGGACAGGGGGGTACGAGCAGTACTTC

D: TRBD2
V: TRBV5-3
J: TRBJ2-1
CDR3: CARTKRLAGTSSSYNEQFF
DNA: TGTGCCAGAACAAAGAGACTAGCGGGTACCAGTAGCTCCTACAATGAGCAGTTCTTC

D: NA
V: TRBV18
J: TRBJ2-3
CDR3: CASSRAQDTQYF
DNA: TGTGCCAGCTCACGGGCCCAGGATACGCAGTATTTT

D: TRBD2
V: TRBV7-6
J: TRBJ2-1
CDR3: CASSLSAGGQGNEQFF
DNA: TGTGCCAGCAGCTTAAGTGCGGGAGGGCAGGGGAATGAGCAGTTCTTC

D: TRBD1
V: TRBV4-1
J: TRBJ2-4
CDR3: CASSQEGWTGLGKNIQYF
DNA: TGCGCCAGCAGCCAAGAAGGTTGGACAGGGCTGGGCAAAAACATTCAGTACTTC

D: TRBD2
V: TRBV4-3
J: TRBJ2-3
CDR3: CASSQGTSGNLDTQYF
DNA: TGCGCCAGCAGCCAAGGGACTAGCGGGAATCTAGATACGCAGTATTTT

D: NA
V: TRBV28
J: TRBJ1-1
CDR3: CASSLVYTEAFF
DNA: TGTGCCAGCAGTCTAGTATACACTGAAGCTTTCTTT

D: NA
V: TRBV7-9
J: TRBJ1-5
CDR3: CASSLGASGDQPQHF
DNA: TGTGCCAGCAGTCTAGGTGCTTCGGGGGATCAGCCCCAGCATTTT

D: NA
V: TRBV6-1
J: TRBJ2-6
CDR3: CASSDHWAMGANVLTF
DNA: TGTGCCAGCAGTGACCACTGGGCCATGGGGGCCAACGTCCTGACTTTC

D: NA
V: TRBV7-3
J: TRBJ1-2
CDR3: CASSPAPGTVYGYTF
DNA: TGTGCCAGCAGCCCAGCCCCGGGGACTGTCTATGGCTACACCTTC

D: TRBD1
V: TRBV9
J: TRBJ2-5
CDR3: CASSPGDRVGETQYF
DNA: TGTGCCAGCAGCCCTGGGGACAGGGTAGGGGAGACCCAGTACTTC

D: TRBD2
V: TRBV7-3
J: TRBJ2-2
CDR3: CASRESGRKGTGELFF
DNA: TGTGCCAGCAGGGAAAGCGGGAGAAAAGGCACCGGGGAGCTGTTTTTT

D: TRBD1
V: TRBV2
J: TRBJ2-2
CDR3: CASRDRGNTGELFF
DNA: TGTGCCAGCAGGGACAGGGGGAACACCGGGGAGCTGTTTTTT

D: NA
V: TRBV5-6
J: TRBJ1-6
CDR3: CASSLPGGSYNSPLHF
DNA: TGTGCCAGCAGCTTGCCGGGGGGCTCCTATAATTCACCCCTCCACTTT

D: NA
V: TRBV10-3
J: TRBJ2-1
CDR3: CAISDLDEQFF
DNA: TGTGCCATCAGTGATTTAGATGAGCAGTTCTTC

D: TRBD1
V: TRBV19
J: TRBJ1-2
CDR3: CASSSRDRGIYGYTF
DNA: TGTGCCAGTAGTTCCCGGGACAGGGGCATATATGGCTACACCTTC

D: TRBD1
V: TRBV28
J: TRBJ2-7
CDR3: CASRFTGGAEQYF
DNA: TGTGCCAGCAGATTTACAGGGGGCGCCGAGCAGTACTTC

D: TRBD2
V: TRBV5-1
J: TRBJ2-3
CDR3: CASSVGLAGAGTDTQYF
DNA: TGCGCCAGCAGCGTTGGGCTAGCGGGAGCCGGCACAGATACGCAGTATTTT

D: TRBD2
V: TRBV12-5
J: TRBJ2-1
CDR3: CASGGVSGKQFF
DNA: TGTGCTAGTGGTGGGGTAAGCGGGAAGCAGTTCTTC

D: TRBD1
V: TRBV7-6
J: TRBJ2-7
CDR3: CASRKDRGHEQYF
DNA: TGTGCCAGCCGGAAGGACAGGGGACACGAGCAGTACTTC

D: NA
V: TRBV19
J: TRBJ2-7
CDR3: CASSISRGPYEQYF
DNA: TGTGCCAGTAGTATTTCGCGGGGTCCCTACGAGCAGTACTTC

D: TRBD1
V: TRBV5-5
J: TRBJ1-2
CDR3: CASSLVTGANYGYTF
DNA: TGTGCCAGCAGCTTGGTGACAGGGGCTAACTATGGCTACACCTTC

D: TRBD1
V: TRBV6-5
J: TRBJ2-4
CDR3: CASGPGQGKNIQYF
DNA: TGTGCCAGCGGCCCGGGACAGGGCAAAAACATTCAGTACTTC

D: TRBD2
V: TRBV6-5
J: TRBJ2-7
CDR3: CASGRWASGDYEQYF
DNA: TGTGCCAGCGGGCGATGGGCTAGCGGGGATTACGAGCAGTACTTC